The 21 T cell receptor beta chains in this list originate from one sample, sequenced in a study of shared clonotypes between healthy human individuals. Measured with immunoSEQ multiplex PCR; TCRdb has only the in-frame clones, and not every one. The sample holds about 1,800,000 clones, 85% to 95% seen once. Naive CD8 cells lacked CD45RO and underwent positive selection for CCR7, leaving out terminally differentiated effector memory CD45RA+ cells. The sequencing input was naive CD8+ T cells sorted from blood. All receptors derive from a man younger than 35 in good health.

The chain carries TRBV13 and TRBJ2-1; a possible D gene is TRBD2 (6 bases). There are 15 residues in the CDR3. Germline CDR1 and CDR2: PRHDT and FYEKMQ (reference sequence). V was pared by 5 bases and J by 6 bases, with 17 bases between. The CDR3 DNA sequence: TGTGCCAGCAGCCCGCTGGGACTGGGCAGCAATGAGCAGTTCTTC. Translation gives CASSPLGLGSNEQFF.

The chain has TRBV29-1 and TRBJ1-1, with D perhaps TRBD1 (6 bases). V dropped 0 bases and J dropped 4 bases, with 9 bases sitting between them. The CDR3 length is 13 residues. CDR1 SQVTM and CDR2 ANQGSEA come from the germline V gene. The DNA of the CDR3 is TGCAGCGTTGAAGAACGGGACACCACTGAAGCTTTCTTT. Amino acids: CSVEERDTTEAFF.

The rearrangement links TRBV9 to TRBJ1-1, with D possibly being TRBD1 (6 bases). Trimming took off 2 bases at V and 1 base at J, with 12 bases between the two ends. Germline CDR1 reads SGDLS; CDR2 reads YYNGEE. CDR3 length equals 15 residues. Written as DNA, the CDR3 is TGTGCCAGCAGCGTCGCCGGGACACAGAACACTGAAGCTTTCTTT. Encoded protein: CASSVAGTQNTEAFF.

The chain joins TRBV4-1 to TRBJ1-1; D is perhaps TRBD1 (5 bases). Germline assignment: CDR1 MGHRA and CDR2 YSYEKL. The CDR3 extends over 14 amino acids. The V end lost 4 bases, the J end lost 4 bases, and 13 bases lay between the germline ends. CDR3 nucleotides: TGCGCCAGCAGCCGGTCGGGGGGGGGCACTGAAGCTTTCTTT. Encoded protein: CASSRSGGGTEAFF.

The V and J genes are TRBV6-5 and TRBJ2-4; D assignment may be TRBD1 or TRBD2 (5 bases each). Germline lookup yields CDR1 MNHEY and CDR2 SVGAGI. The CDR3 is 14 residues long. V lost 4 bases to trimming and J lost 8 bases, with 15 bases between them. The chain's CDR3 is CASSSRDARYIQYF. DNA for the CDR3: TGTGCCAGCAGTTCCCGGGACGCCCGGTACATTCAGTACTTC.

This chain's CDR3 is CASSALGGRPEAFF. CDR3 nucleotides: TGCGCCAGCAGCGCCTTAGGAGGTCGCCCTGAAGCTTTCTTT. The chain recombines TRBV4-1 with TRBJ1-1; D ambiguous. V lost 5 bases and J lost 6, with 16 bases in between. The CDR3 runs to 14 residues. The germline gives CDR1 MGHRA, CDR2 YSYEKL.

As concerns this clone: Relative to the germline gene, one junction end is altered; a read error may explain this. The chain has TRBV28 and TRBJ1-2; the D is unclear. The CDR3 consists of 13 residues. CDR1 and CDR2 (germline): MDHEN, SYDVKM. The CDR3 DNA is TGTGCCGGCAGTTTGGGCCAGATCTATGGCTACACCTTC. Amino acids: CAGSLGQIYGYTF.

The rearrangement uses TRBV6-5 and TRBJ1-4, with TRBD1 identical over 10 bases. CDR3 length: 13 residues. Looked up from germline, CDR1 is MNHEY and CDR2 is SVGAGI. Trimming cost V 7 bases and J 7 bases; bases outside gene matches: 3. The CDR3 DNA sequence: TGTGCCAGCACGGGGACAGGGGTTGAAAAACTGTTTTTT. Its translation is CASTGTGVEKLFF.

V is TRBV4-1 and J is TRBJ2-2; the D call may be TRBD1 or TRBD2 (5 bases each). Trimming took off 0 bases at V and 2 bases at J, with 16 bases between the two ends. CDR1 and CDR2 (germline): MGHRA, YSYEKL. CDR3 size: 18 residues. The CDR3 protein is CASSQEVAGTLNTGELFF. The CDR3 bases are TGCGCCAGCAGCCAAGAAGTAGCCGGGACGCTAAACACCGGGGAGCTGTTTTTT.

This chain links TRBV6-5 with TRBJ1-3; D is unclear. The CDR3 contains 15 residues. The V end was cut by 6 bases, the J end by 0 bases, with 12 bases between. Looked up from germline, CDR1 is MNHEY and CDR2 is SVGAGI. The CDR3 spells CASSPGSSSGNTIYF. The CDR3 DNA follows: TGTGCCAGCAGCCCCGGGAGTTCCTCTGGAAACACCATATATTTT.

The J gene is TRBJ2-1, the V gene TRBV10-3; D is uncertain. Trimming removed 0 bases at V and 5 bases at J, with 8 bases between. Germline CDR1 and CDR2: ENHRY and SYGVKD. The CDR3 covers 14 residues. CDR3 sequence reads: CAISESFSDNEQFF. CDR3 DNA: TGTGCCATCAGTGAGTCGTTCAGTGACAATGAGCAGTTCTTC.

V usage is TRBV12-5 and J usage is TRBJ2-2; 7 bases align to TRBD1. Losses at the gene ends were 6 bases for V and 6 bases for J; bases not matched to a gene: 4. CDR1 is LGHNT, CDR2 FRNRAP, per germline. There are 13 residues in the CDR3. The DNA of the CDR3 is TGTGCTAGTGGCCAACAGGGGTCCGGGGAGCTGTTTTTT. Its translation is CASGQQGSGELFF.

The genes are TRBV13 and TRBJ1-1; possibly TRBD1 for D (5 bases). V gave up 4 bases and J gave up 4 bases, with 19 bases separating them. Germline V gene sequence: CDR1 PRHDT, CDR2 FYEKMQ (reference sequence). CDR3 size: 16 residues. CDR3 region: CASSSPDIVFGTEAFF. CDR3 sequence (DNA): TGTGCCAGCAGCTCTCCGGACATTGTGTTCGGCACTGAAGCTTTCTTT. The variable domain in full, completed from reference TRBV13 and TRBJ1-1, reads AAGVIQSPRHLIKEKRETATLKCYPIPRHDTVYWYQQGPGQDPQFLISFYEKMQSDKGSIPDRFSAQQFSDYHSELNMSSLELGDSALYFCASSSPDIVFGTEAFFGQGTRLTVV.

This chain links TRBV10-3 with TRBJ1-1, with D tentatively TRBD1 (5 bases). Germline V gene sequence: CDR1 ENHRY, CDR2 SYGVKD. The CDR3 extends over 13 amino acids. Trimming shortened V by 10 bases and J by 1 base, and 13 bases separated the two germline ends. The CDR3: CASNGGGNTEAFF. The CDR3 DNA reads TGTGCCAGCAATGGCGGGGGGAACACTGAAGCTTTCTTT.

CDR3 protein: CASTERTGRTEAFF. The CDR3, as DNA: TGCGCCAGTACCGAACGGACAGGAAGGACTGAAGCTTTCTTT. V and J are TRBV5-1 and TRBJ1-1; 7 bases agree with TRBD1. Losses at the gene ends were 8 bases for V and 5 bases for J; bases not matched to a gene: 12. Germline V lookup: CDR1 SGHRS, CDR2 YFSETQ. The CDR3 covers 14 residues.

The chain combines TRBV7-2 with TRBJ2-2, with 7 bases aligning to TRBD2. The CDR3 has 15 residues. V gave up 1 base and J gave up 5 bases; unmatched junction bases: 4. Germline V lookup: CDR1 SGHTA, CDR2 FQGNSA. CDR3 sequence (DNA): TGTGCCAGCAGCTTAGAATGGGAGGGAACCGGGGAGCTGTTTTTT. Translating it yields CASSLEWEGTGELFF.

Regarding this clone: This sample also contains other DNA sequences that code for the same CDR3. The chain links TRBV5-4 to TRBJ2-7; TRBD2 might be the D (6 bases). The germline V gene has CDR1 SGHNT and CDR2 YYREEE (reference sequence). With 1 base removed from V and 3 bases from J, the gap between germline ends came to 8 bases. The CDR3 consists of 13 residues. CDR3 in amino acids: CASSLSGDYEQYF. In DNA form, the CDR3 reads TGTGCCAGCAGCTTGTCGGGGGACTACGAGCAGTACTTC. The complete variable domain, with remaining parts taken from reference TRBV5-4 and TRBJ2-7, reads ETGVTQSPTHLIKTRGQQVTLRCSSQSGHNTVSWYQQALGQGPQFIFQYYREEENGRGNFPPRFSGLQFPNYSSELNVNALELDDSALYLCASSLSGDYEQYFGPGTRLTVT.

The CDR3 bases are TGTGCCAGCAGCCCGACTGTTGGAAACACCATATATTTT. Protein: CASSPTVGNTIYF. This sequence joins TRBV11-1 and TRBJ1-3; no definite D call. CDR1 is SGHAT and CDR2 is FQDESV in the germline V gene (reference sequence). The germline V and J ends were trimmed by 5 bases and 3 bases, with 8 bases remaining between them. This CDR3 has 13 amino acids.

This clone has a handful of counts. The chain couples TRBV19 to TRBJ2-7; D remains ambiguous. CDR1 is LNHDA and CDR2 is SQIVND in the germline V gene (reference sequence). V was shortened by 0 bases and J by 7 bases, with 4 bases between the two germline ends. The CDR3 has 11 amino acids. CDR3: CASSIEGEQYF. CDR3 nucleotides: TGTGCCAGTAGTATAGAGGGGGAGCAGTACTTC.

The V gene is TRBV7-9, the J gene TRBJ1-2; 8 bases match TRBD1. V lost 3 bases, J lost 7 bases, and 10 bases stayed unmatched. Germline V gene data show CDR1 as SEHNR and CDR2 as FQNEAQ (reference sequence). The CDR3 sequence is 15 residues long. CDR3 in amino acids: CASSFGSGGVSGYTF. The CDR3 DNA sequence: TGTGCCAGCAGCTTCGGGTCAGGGGGCGTTTCTGGCTACACCTTC.

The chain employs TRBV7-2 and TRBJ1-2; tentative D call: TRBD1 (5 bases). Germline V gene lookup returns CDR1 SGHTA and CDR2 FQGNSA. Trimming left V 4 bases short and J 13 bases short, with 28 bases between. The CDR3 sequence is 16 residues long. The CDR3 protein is CASSSDVWGEDRMGTF. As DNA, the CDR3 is TGTGCCAGCAGCTCCGATGTGTGGGGGGAAGACCGGATGGGCACCTTC.